The source of this T cell receptor (beta chain) is a study of T cell responses to AZD1222 COVID-19 vaccine. TCRdb's table, derived via immunoSEQ multiplex PCR, lists solely in-frame clones and lacks some. The table includes tens of thousands of clones, about 93% detected once. As regards this clone: No antigen is known for it.

Findings and caveats of the study: Donors were largely white British and mainly female; clonal diversity was possibly underestimated. Regions left unmutated in variants are reportedly the target of nearly half of spike-specific TCRs.

The ends were cut back, 4 bases at V and 2 bases at J, with 14 bases in the middle. Germline V gives CDR1 KGHDR, CDR2 SFDVKD. The CDR3 is 16 amino acids. The specimen comprised peripheral blood, sampled on day 0 of MenACWY control vaccination. The TCR originated in an adult in good health. V is TRBV24-1 and J is TRBJ1-5; D not certain. The CDR3 here is CATSDPGPWGNQPQHF. The CDR3 DNA reads as TGTGCCACCAGTGACCCCGGACCGTGGGGCAATCAGCCCCAGCATTTT.